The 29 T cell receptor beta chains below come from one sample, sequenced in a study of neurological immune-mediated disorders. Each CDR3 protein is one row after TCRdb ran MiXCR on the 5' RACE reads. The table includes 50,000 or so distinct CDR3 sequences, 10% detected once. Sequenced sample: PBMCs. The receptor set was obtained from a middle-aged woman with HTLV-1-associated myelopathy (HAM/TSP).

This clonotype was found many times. CDR3 sequence reads: CASSQQQGFDEQFF. The CDR3 nucleotides read TGCGCCAGCAGCCAACAACAGGGCTTTGATGAGCAGTTCTTC. The rearrangement joins TRBV4-3 to TRBJ2-1; possible D gene TRBD1, 6 bases. This CDR3 is 14 amino acids long. Trimming removed 2 bases at V and 8 bases at J, with 13 bases between. Germline-derived CDR1 and CDR2 are LGHNA and YSLEER.

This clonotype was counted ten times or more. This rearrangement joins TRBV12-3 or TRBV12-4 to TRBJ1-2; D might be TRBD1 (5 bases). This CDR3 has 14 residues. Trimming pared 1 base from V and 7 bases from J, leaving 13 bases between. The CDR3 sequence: CASSLVPGPGGYTF. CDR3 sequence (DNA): TGTGCCAGCAGTTTAGTTCCGGGGCCGGGTGGCTACACCTTC.

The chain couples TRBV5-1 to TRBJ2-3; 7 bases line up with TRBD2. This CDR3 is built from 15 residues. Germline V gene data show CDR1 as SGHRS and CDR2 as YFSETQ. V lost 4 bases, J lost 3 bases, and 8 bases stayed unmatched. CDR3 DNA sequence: TGCGCCAGCAGCCCCCGTGGGGGGGGGACAGATACGCAGTATTTT. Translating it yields CASSPRGGGTDTQYF.

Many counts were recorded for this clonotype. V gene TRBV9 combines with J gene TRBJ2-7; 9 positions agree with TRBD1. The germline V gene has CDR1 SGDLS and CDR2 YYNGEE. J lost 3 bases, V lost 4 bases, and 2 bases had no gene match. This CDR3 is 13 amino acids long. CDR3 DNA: TGTGCCAGCAGCCCGGGACAGGGCTACGAGCAGTACTTC. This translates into CASSPGQGYEQYF.

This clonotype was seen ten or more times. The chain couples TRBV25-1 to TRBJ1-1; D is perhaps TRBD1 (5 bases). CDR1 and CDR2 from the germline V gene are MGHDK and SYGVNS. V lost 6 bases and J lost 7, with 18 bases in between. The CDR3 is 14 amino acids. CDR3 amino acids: CASSLSLGGGEAFF. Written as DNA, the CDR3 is TGTGCCAGCAGCCTAAGTTTGGGGGGGGGTGAAGCTTTCTTT. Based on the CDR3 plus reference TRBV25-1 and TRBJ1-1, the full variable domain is EADIYQTPRYLVIGTGKKITLECSQTMGHDKMYWYQQDPGMELHLIHYSYGVNSTEKGDLSSESTVSRIRTEHFPLTLESARPSHTSQYLCASSLSLGGGEAFFGQGTRLTVV.

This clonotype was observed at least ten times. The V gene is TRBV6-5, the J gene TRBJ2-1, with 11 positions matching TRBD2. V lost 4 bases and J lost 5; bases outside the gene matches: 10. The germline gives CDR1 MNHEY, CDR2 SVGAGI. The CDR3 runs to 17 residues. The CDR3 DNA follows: TGTGCCAGCAGTTCTTCACCCGGACTAGCGGGTAACAATGAGCAGTTCTTC. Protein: CASSSSPGLAGNNEQFF.

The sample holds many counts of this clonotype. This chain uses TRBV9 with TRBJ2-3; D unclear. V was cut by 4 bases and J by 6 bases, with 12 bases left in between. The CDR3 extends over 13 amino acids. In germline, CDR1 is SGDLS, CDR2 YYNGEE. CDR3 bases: TGTGCCAGCAGCTCCGCCGGGCAGGATACGCAGTATTTT. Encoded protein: CASSSAGQDTQYF.

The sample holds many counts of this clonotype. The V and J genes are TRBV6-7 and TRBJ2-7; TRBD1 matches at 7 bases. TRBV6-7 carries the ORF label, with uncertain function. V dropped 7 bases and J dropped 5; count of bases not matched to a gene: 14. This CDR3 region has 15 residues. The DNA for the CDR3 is TGTGCCAGCAACACCAACGACAGGGCAAGGCACGAGCAGTACTTC. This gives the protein CASNTNDRARHEQYF.

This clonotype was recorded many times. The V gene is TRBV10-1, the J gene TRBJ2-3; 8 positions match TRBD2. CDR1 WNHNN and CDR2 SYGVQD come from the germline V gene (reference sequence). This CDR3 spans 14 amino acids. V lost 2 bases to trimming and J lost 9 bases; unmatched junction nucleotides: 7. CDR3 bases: TGCGCCAGCAGTGAGCCGACGGGACTAGACACGCAGTATTTT. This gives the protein CASSEPTGLDTQYF.

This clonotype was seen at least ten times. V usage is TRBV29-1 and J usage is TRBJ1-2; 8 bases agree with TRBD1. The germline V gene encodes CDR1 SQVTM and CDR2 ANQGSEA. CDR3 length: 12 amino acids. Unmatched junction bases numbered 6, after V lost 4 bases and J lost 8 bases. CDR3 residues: CSVAPTGEGYTF. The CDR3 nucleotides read TGCAGCGTTGCGCCGACAGGGGAAGGCTACACCTTC.

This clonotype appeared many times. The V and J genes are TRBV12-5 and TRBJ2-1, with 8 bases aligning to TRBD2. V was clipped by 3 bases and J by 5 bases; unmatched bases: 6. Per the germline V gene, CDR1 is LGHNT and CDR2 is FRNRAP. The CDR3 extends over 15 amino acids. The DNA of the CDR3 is TGTGCTAGTGGTTTAGGACGGGGGGGAAACAATGAGCAGTTCTTC. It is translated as CASGLGRGGNNEQFF.

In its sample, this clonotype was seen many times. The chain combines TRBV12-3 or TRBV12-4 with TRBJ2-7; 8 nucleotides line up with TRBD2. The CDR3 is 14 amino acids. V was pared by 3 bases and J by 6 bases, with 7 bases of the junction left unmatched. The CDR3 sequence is CASSFASGGVEQYF. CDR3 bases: TGTGCCAGCAGTTTCGCCAGCGGGGGTGTCGAGCAGTACTTC.

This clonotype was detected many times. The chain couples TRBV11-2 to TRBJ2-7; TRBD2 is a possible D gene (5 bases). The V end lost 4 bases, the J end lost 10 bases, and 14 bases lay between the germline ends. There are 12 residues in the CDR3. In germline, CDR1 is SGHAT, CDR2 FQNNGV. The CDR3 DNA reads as TGTGCCAGCAGCTCGAGGGTGGACCAACAGTACTTC. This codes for CASSSRVDQQYF.

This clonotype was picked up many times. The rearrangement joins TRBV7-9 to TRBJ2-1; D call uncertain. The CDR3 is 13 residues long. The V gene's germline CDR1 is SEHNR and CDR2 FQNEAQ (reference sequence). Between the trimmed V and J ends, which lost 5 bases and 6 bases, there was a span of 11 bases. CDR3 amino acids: CASSPDRTNEQFF. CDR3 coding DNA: TGTGCCAGCAGCCCGGACCGTACCAATGAGCAGTTCTTC.

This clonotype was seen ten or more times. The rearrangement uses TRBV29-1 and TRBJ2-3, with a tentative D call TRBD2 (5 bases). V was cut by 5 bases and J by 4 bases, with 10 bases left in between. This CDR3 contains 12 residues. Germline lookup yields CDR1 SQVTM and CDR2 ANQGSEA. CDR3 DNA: TGCAGCGTTCACGGGATCCCAGATACGCAGTATTTT. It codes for CSVHGIPDTQYF.

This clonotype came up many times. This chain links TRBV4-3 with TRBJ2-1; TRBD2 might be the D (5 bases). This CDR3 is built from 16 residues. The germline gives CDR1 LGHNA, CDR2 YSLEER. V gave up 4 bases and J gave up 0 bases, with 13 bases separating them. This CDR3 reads CASSLALEGSYNEQFF. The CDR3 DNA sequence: TGCGCCAGCAGCCTGGCACTCGAGGGCTCCTACAATGAGCAGTTCTTC.

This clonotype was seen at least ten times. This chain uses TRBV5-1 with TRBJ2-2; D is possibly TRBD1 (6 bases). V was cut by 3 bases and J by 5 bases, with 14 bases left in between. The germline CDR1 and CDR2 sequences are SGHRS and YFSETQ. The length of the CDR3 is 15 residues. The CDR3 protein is CASSSTSQGTGELFF. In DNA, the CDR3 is TGCGCCAGCAGCTCGACTTCCCAGGGGACCGGGGAGCTGTTTTTT.

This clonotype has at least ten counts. CDR3 in DNA: TGTGCCAGCAGCTTTAACGGTCGCGAGCAGTACTTC. This sequence encodes CASSFNGREQYF. The chain joins TRBV7-2 to TRBJ2-7; no reliable D call. The V gene's germline CDR1 is SGHTA and CDR2 FQGNSA. The length of the CDR3 is 12 residues. V lost 3 bases, J lost 6 bases, and 9 bases lay in between.

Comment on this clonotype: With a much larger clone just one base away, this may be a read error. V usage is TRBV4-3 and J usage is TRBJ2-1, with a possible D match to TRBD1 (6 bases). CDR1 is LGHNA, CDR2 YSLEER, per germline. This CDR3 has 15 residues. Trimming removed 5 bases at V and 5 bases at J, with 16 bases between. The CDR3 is CASSEGQNNNNEQFF. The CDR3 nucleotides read TGCGCCAGCAGCGAAGGACAGAATAACAACAATGAGCAGTTCTTC.

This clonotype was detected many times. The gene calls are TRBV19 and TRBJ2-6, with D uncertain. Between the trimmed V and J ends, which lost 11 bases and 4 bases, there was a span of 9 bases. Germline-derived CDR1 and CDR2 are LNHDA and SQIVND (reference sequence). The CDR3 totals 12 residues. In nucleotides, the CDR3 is TGTGCCTCGAAGGCCGGGGCCAACGTCCTGACTTTC. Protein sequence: CASKAGANVLTF.

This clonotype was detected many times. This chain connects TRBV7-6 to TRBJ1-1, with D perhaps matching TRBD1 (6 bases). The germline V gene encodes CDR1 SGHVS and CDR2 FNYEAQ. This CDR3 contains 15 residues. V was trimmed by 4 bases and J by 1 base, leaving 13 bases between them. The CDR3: CASSYLQGGNTEAFF. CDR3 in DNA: TGTGCCAGCAGCTACTTACAGGGCGGGAACACTGAAGCTTTCTTT.

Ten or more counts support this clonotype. CDR3: CASCAGAYEQYF. The CDR3 bases are TGTGCCAGTTGTGCCGGGGCCTACGAGCAGTACTTC. This rearrangement joins TRBV9 to TRBJ2-7; D might be TRBD2 (5 bases). Germline V lookup: CDR1 SGDLS, CDR2 YYNGEE. The CDR3 length is 12 residues. Trimming took 8 bases from V and 2 from J, leaving 11 bases between them.

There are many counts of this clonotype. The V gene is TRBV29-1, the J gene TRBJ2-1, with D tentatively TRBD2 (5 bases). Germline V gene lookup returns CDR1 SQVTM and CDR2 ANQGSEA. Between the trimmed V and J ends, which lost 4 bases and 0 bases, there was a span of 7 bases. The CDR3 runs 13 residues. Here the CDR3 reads CSVVGSSYNEQFF. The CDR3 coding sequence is TGCAGCGTTGTGGGGAGCTCCTACAATGAGCAGTTCTTC.

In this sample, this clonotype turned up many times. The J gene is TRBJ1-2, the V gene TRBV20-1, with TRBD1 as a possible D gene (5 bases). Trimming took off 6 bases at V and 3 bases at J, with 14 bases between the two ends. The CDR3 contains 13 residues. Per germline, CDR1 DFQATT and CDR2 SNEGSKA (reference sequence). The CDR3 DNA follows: TGCAGTGCAATCTCAGGGTTGGACTATGGCTACACCTTC. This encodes CSAISGLDYGYTF.

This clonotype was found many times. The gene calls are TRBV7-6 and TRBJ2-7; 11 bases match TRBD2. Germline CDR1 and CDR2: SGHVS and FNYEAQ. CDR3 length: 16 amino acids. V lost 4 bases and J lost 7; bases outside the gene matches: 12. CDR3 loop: CASSSRLAGLAREQYF. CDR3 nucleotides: TGTGCCAGCAGCTCCCGACTAGCGGGACTTGCTAGGGAGCAGTACTTC.

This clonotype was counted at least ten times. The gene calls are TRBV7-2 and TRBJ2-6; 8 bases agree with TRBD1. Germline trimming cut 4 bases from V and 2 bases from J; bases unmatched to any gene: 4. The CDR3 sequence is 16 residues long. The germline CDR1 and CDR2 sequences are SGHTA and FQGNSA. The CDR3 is CASSSPGGAGANVLTF. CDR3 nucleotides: TGTGCCAGCAGCTCGCCAGGGGGCGCTGGGGCCAACGTCCTGACTTTC.

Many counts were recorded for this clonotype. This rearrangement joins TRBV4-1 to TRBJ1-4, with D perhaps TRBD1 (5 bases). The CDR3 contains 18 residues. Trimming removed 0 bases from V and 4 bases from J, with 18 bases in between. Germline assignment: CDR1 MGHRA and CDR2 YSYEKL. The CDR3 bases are TGCGCCAGCAGCCAAGATTCTTGGGGTCGGGGCTTTAATGAAAAACTGTTTTTT. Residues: CASSQDSWGRGFNEKLFF.

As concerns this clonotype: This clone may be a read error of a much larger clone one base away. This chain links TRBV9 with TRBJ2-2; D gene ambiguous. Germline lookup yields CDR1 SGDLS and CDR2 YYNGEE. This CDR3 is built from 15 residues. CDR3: CASSVDAANIGELFF. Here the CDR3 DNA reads TGTGCCAGCAGCGTAGATGCCGCGAACATCGGGGAGCTGTTTTTT.

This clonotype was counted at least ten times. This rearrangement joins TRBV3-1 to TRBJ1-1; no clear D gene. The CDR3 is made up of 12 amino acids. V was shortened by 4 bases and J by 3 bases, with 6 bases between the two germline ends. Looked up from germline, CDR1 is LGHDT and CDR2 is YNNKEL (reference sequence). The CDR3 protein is CASSLRYTEAFF. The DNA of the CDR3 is TGTGCCAGCAGCCTTCGTTACACTGAAGCTTTCTTT.